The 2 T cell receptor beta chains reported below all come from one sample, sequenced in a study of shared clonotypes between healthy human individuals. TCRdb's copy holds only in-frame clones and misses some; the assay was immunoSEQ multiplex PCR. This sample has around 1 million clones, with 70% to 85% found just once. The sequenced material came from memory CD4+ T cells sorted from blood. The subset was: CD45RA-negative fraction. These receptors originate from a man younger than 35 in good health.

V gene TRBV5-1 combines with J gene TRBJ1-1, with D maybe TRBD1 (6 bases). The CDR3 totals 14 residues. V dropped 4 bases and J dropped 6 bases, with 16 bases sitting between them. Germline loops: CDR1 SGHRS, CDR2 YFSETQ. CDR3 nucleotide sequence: TGCGCCAGCAGCCTTTCTATACAGGGAGCTGAAGCTTTCTTT. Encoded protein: CASSLSIQGAEAFF.

For the CDR3, the DNA is TGCGCCAGCAGCCAAGATGATTGGGCTAGCGTAGAGACCCAGTACTTC. Its translation is CASSQDDWASVETQYF. This chain joins TRBV4-1 and TRBJ2-5; D may be TRBD2 (6 bases). Germline CDR1 reads MGHRA; CDR2 reads YSYEKL. Trimming shortened V by 0 bases and J by 4 bases, and 15 bases separated the two germline ends. CDR3 size: 16 residues.